What follows are 31 T cell receptor beta chains derived from one specimen sequenced in a study of T cells in Graves' hyperthyroidism and ophthalmopathy. Amplification of TCR beta CDR3 regions was performed using RNA transcripts as template. Researchers ran a first-round RT-PCR on the TCR CDR3 using the HTBI primer set. TCRdb analysed the multiplex PCR reads with MiXCR anew, one entry per CDR3 protein. The sample holds hundreds of thousands of distinct CDR3 sequences, approximately 15% seen once. Sequencing was done on a sample of blood. These receptors originate from a woman aged 40 to 55 with Graves' ophthalmopathy.

This clonotype occurred many times. The rearrangement joins TRBV7-9 to TRBJ2-7; D perhaps matches TRBD1 (5 bases). This CDR3 has 14 amino acids. Trimming removed 3 bases at V and 3 bases at J, with 12 bases between. Germline loops: CDR1 SEHNR, CDR2 FQNEAQ (reference sequence). The CDR3 sequence is CASSFDSTYYEQYF. CDR3 in DNA: TGTGCCAGCAGCTTCGACAGTACTTACTACGAGCAGTACTTC. Based on the CDR3 plus reference TRBV7-9 and TRBJ2-7, the full variable domain is DTGVSQNPRHKITKRGQNVTFRCDPISEHNRLYWYRQTLGQGPEFLTYFQNEAQLEKSRLLSDRFSAERPKGSFSTLEIQRTEQGDSAMYLCASSFDSTYYEQYFGPGTRLTVT.

This clonotype occurred many times. The rearrangement links TRBV25-1 to TRBJ1-4; D call uncertain. The CDR3 sequence is 12 residues long. The V gene lost 3 bases and the J gene lost 7 bases, with 6 bases spanning the gap. The germline gives CDR1 MGHDK, CDR2 SYGVNS. As DNA, the CDR3 is TGTGCCAGCAGTGATTGGGGTGAAAAACTGTTTTTT. Its protein product is CASSDWGEKLFF. The full variable domain, completed using reference TRBV25-1 and TRBJ1-4, is EADIYQTPRYLVIGTGKKITLECSQTMGHDKMYWYQQDPGMELHLIHYSYGVNSTEKGDLSSESTVSRIRTEHFPLTLESARPSHTSQYLCASSDWGEKLFFGSGTQLSVL.

This clonotype was found a few times. The V call is TRBV7-9, the J call TRBJ2-1, with D perhaps matching TRBD1 (6 bases). Trimming cost V 5 bases and J 9 bases, with 17 bases left between them. This CDR3 contains 14 residues. Germline V gives CDR1 SEHNR, CDR2 FQNEAQ (reference sequence). The CDR3 DNA reads TGTGCCAGCAGCCCCCGGACAGCACTCGGTGAGCAGTTCTTC. Amino acid sequence: CASSPRTALGEQFF. Full variable domain (missing parts from reference TRBV7-9 and TRBJ2-1): DTGVSQNPRHKITKRGQNVTFRCDPISEHNRLYWYRQTLGQGPEFLTYFQNEAQLEKSRLLSDRFSAERPKGSFSTLEIQRTEQGDSAMYLCASSPRTALGEQFFGPGTRLTVL.

This clonotype was observed a handful of times. The J gene is TRBJ1-4, the V gene TRBV7-6; a weak D match, TRBD1 (5 bases). The V gene's germline CDR1 is SGHVS and CDR2 FNYEAQ. This CDR3 comprises 20 residues. Trimming removed 3 bases at V and 3 bases at J, with 26 bases between. The CDR3 bases are TGTGCCAGCAGCTTCGGAGGGTCGGGGACTATCCCTCTTGCTAATGAAAAACTGTTTTTT. It is translated as CASSFGGSGTIPLANEKLFF.

A few counts support this clonotype. The rearrangement uses TRBV13 and TRBJ2-1, with D maybe TRBD1 (8 bases). The CDR3 covers 15 residues. Germline assignment: CDR1 PRHDT and CDR2 FYEKMQ (reference sequence). Trimming removed 3 bases from V and 7 bases from J, with 16 bases in between. CDR3 protein: CASSFTRGRGNEQFF. CDR3 bases: TGTGCCAGCAGCTTTACCAGGGGGCGGGGGAATGAGCAGTTCTTC. Using reference TRBV13 and TRBJ2-1 for the parts outside the CDR3, the full variable domain is AAGVIQSPRHLIKEKRETATLKCYPIPRHDTVYWYQQGPGQDPQFLISFYEKMQSDKGSIPDRFSAQQFSDYHSELNMSSLELGDSALYFCASSFTRGRGNEQFFGPGTRLTVL.

This clonotype was seen only a few times. At one end the junction does not follow the germline gene, possibly because of a read error. The gene calls are TRBV7-7 and TRBJ2-5, with 7 bases that match TRBD2. The CDR3 is made up of 15 amino acids. The germline CDR1 and CDR2 sequences are SSHAT and FNYEAQ (reference sequence). This chain's CDR3 is CASSFRTSEQETQYF. DNA of the CDR3: TGTGCTAGCAGCTTCCGCACTAGCGAGCAAGAGACCCAGTACTTC. The full variable domain, in which reference TRBV7-7 and TRBJ2-5 provide the parts outside the CDR3, is GAGVSQSPRYKVTKRGQDVTLRCDPISSHATLYWYQQALGQGPEFLTYFNYEAQPDKSGLPSDRFSAERPEGSISTLTIQRTEQRDSAMYRCASSFRTSEQETQYFGPGTRLLVL.

This clonotype was seen ten or more times. The V gene is TRBV3-1, the J gene TRBJ1-1, with D unresolved. Per germline, CDR1 LGHDT and CDR2 YNNKEL (reference sequence). Trimming removed 2 bases from V and 1 base from J, with 14 bases in between. The CDR3 is 16 amino acids. The CDR3 nucleotides read TGTGCCAGCAGCCAACTTAGTGGGCCCCGGAACACTGAAGCTTTCTTT. Protein sequence: CASSQLSGPRNTEAFF.

This clonotype was observed many times. The rearrangement uses TRBV10-3 and TRBJ1-1, with D perhaps TRBD1 (5 bases). Germline loops: CDR1 ENHRY, CDR2 SYGVKD. V lost 10 bases and J 0 bases, leaving 18 bases between the germline ends. The CDR3 contains 15 residues. The CDR3 is CATVVGTFLNTEAFF. The DNA of the CDR3 is TGTGCCACCGTCGTCGGGACTTTCCTGAACACTGAAGCTTTCTTT.

The sample holds many counts of this clonotype. J is TRBJ1-4 and V is TRBV2; D gene unclear. The CDR3 length is 13 residues. The germline V gene has CDR1 SNHLY and CDR2 FYNNEI. V gave up 1 base and J gave up 8 bases, with 8 bases separating them. The CDR3 coding sequence is TGTGCCAGCAGTGAAGGCAGGTTCGAAAAACTGTTTTTT. It encodes CASSEGRFEKLFF.

The chain employs TRBV20-1 and TRBJ2-3; 10 nucleotides match TRBD2. The junction had 14 bases not matched to a gene; V was cut back by 7 bases and J by 4 bases. This CDR3 has 16 amino acids. Germline V gene sequence: CDR1 DFQATT, CDR2 SNEGSKA (reference sequence). The CDR3 nucleotides read TGCAGTGGAACCCAATTACTAGCGGGATGGGCAGATACGCAGTATTTT. Its translation is CSGTQLLAGWADTQYF.

Comments on this clonotype: Given a much more abundant clone one base away, this may be a read error. The rearrangement joins TRBV5-5 to TRBJ2-7; the D gene is possibly TRBD1 (6 bases). The CDR3 has 19 residues. The V gene lost 7 bases and the J gene lost 2 bases, with 31 bases spanning the gap. CDR1 is SGHKS and CDR2 is YYEKEE in the germline V gene (reference sequence). The CDR3 region has the DNA TGTGCCAGCGGCCCCCTAGGGACACCCTCTACTCTTTCCGCCTACGAGCAGTACTTC. Translated: CASGPLGTPSTLSAYEQYF.

At least ten counts were recorded for this clonotype. CDR3 amino acids: CATGILDGYTF. CDR3 sequence (DNA): TGTGCCACCGGCATCTTGGATGGCTACACCTTC. V is TRBV24-1 and J is TRBJ1-2, with no clear D. The V and J ends lost 9 bases and 6 bases respectively, with 10 bases between them. The germline V gene has CDR1 KGHDR and CDR2 SFDVKD. This CDR3 region has 11 residues.

This clonotype was recorded many times. The chain uses TRBV7-9 and TRBJ2-6; D unresolved. V was cut by 2 bases and J by 0 bases, with 2 bases left in between. The germline gives CDR1 SEHNR, CDR2 FQNEAQ (reference sequence). The CDR3 contains 14 residues. The CDR3, as DNA: TGTGCCAGCAGCTTATCCTCTGGGGCCAACGTCCTGACTTTC. This encodes CASSLSSGANVLTF. Drawing the rest from reference TRBV7-9 and TRBJ2-6, the complete variable domain is DTGVSQNPRHKITKRGQNVTFRCDPISEHNRLYWYRQTLGQGPEFLTYFQNEAQLEKSRLLSDRFSAERPKGSFSTLEIQRTEQGDSAMYLCASSLSSGANVLTFGAGSRLTVL.

Ten or more counts support this clonotype. The chain combines TRBV27 with TRBJ1-1; the D is unclear. Germline V gives CDR1 MNHEY, CDR2 SMNVEV (reference sequence). V was clipped by 8 bases and J by 0 bases, with 16 bases between them. The CDR3 is 15 amino acids. In nucleotides, the CDR3 is TGTGCCAGCCGTTCCCGGTCCCTCTTGAACACTGAAGCTTTCTTT. It codes for CASRSRSLLNTEAFF.

This clonotype was detected ten times or more. The chain couples TRBV6-1 to TRBJ2-1; D might be TRBD1 (5 bases). The CDR3 is 15 amino acids. V lost 5 bases to trimming and J lost 9 bases, with 20 bases between them. Germline lookup yields CDR1 MNHNS and CDR2 SASEGT. The CDR3 bases are TGTGCCAGCAGTTACGAGCAGGGAAAAAGGGGTGAGCAGTTCTTC. Protein sequence: CASSYEQGKRGEQFF.

This clonotype was counted ten times or more. J is TRBJ1-1 and V is TRBV2; possibly TRBD1 for D (5 bases). The CDR3 totals 14 residues. V was pared by 6 bases and J by 1 base, with 12 bases between. Per germline, CDR1 SNHLY and CDR2 FYNNEI. CDR3 in DNA: TGTGCCAGCAGCCCGTCCGGGGGGAACACTGAAGCTTTCTTT. It codes for CASSPSGGNTEAFF.

The rearrangement links TRBV28 to TRBJ1-4; D is undetermined. The ends were cut back, 5 bases at V and 7 bases at J, with 26 bases in the middle. The CDR3 length is 18 residues. Per the germline V gene, CDR1 is MDHEN and CDR2 is SYDVKM. The CDR3 DNA is TGTGCCAGCAGTCCCACCTTCTCTTCGAGGGCCGCAAGTGAAAAACTGTTTTTT. Translation gives CASSPTFSSRAASEKLFF. Complete variable domain (other parts from reference TRBV28 and TRBJ1-4): DVKVTQSSRYLVKRTGEKVFLECVQDMDHENMFWYRQDPGLGLRLIYFSYDVKMKEKGDIPEGYSVSREKKERFSLILESASTNQTSMYLCASSPTFSSRAASEKLFFGSGTQLSVL.

This clonotype occurred many times. CDR3 loop: CASSQDPSAGYSPLHF. The CDR3 DNA reads TGTGCCAGCAGCCAAGATCCTTCGGCAGGGTATTCACCCCTCCACTTT. The rearrangement joins TRBV3-1 to TRBJ1-6, with D possibly TRBD1 on 5 matching bases. Germline CDR1 is LGHDT and CDR2 is YNNKEL (reference sequence). Trimming removed 0 bases from V and 8 bases from J, with 14 bases in between. The CDR3 length is 16 residues.

The chain uses TRBV18 and TRBJ1-6, with D possibly TRBD1 on 6 matching bases. With 3 bases removed from V and 3 bases from J, the gap between germline ends came to 15 bases. The germline gives CDR1 KGHSH, CDR2 LQKENI. The length of the CDR3 is 17 residues. CDR3 nucleotides: TGTGCCAGCTCACCTACCGGGACAAGTCACTATAATTCACCCCTCCACTTT. Translation gives CASSPTGTSHYNSPLHF. Filled out from reference TRBV18 and TRBJ1-6, the complete variable domain reads NAGVMQNPRHLVRRRGQEARLRCSPMKGHSHVYWYRQLPEEGLKFMVYLQKENIIDESGMPKERFSAEFPKEGPSILRIQQVVRGDSAAYFCASSPTGTSHYNSPLHFGNGTRLTVT.

This clonotype was seen only a few times. V and J are TRBV20-1 and TRBJ1-5, with D unclear. Germline values: CDR1 DFQATT, CDR2 SNEGSKA (reference sequence). V lost 5 bases to trimming and J lost 7 bases, with 12 bases between them. This CDR3 is 12 amino acids long. This CDR3 is CSAGRAGQPQHF. CDR3 in DNA: TGCAGTGCTGGCCGTGCGGGGCAGCCCCAGCATTTT.

This clonotype was picked up many times. This sequence joins TRBV28 and TRBJ2-3, with D maybe TRBD2 (6 bases). Germline values: CDR1 MDHEN, CDR2 SYDVKM. The CDR3 is 13 amino acids. Trimming took off 2 bases at V and 5 bases at J, with 8 bases between the two ends. For the CDR3, the DNA is TGTGCCAGCAGTTTAAGGGGAGGAGATACGCAGTATTTT. Encoded protein: CASSLRGGDTQYF.

There are many counts of this clonotype. The chain couples TRBV6-1 to TRBJ1-2; weak D call: TRBD1 (5 bases). The CDR3 runs 13 residues. The V and J ends lost 6 bases and 7 bases respectively, with 15 bases between them. Germline values: CDR1 MNHNS, CDR2 SASEGT. The CDR3 region has the DNA TGTGCCAGCAGATACTGGGACGTGGGTGGCTACACCTTC. Encoded protein: CASRYWDVGGYTF.

Points on this clonotype: A much larger clone lies a single base off, so this may be a read error. This rearrangement joins TRBV10-2 to TRBJ2-7, with D possibly matching TRBD2 (5 bases). V lost 7 bases to trimming and J lost 5 bases, with 9 bases between them. The CDR3 covers 11 residues. Germline values: CDR1 WSHSY, CDR2 SAAADI. The CDR3 here is CASKRGHEQYF. As DNA, the CDR3 is TGCGCCAGCAAACGGGGTCACGAGCAGTACTTC.

This chain links TRBV20-1 with TRBJ2-1; unclear D gene. The CDR3 is 13 residues long. V lost 8 bases and J lost 0, with 11 bases in between. The germline CDR1 and CDR2 sequences are DFQATT and SNEGSKA (reference sequence). CDR3 in amino acids: CSSSLRSYNEQFF. Here the CDR3 DNA reads TGCAGTTCCAGCCTGCGCTCCTACAATGAGCAGTTCTTC.

The rearrangement joins TRBV6-1 to TRBJ1-5, with D unresolved. The length of the CDR3 is 15 residues. The V gene lost 6 bases and the J gene lost 9 bases, with 21 bases spanning the gap. CDR1 is MNHNS, CDR2 SASEGT, per germline. CDR3 amino acids: CASSRYGVESRPQHF. In DNA form, the CDR3 reads TGTGCCAGCAGCAGATACGGTGTCGAGAGTCGGCCCCAGCATTTT.

This chain connects TRBV5-1 to TRBJ1-1; no firm D call. The CDR3 sequence is 15 residues long. Germline V gene sequence: CDR1 SGHRS, CDR2 YFSETQ. V gave up 0 bases and J gave up 0 bases, with 9 bases separating them. In DNA form, the CDR3 reads TGCGCCAGCAGCTTGGATTTCGAAGTGAACACTGAAGCTTTCTTT. Its protein product is CASSLDFEVNTEAFF.

This clonotype was picked up many times. V and J are TRBV15 and TRBJ1-2; D not certain. Trimming took 0 bases from V and 2 from J, leaving 16 bases between them. This CDR3 has 17 amino acids. Germline CDR1 LNHNV, CDR2 YYDKDF (reference sequence). The CDR3 DNA reads as TGTGCCACCAGCAGAGAAAGTGGCACAACTTACAACTATGGCTACACCTTC. Protein product: CATSRESGTTYNYGYTF.

This clonotype appeared a few times. The V gene is TRBV5-1, the J gene TRBJ2-7, with a weak D call TRBD1 (6 bases). Germline CDR1 and CDR2: SGHRS and YFSETQ. With 0 bases removed from V and 3 bases from J, the gap between germline ends came to 13 bases. This CDR3 has 15 amino acids. The CDR3 is CASSLDWDMSYEQYF. In nucleotides, the CDR3 is TGCGCCAGCAGCTTGGATTGGGACATGAGCTACGAGCAGTACTTC.

Ten or more counts support this clonotype. The genes are TRBV6-2 or TRBV6-3 and TRBJ1-1; 8 nucleotides line up with TRBD1. The CDR3 is 12 amino acids. Germline CDR1 is MNHEY and CDR2 is SVGEGT. V shed 10 bases, J shed 5 bases, and the junction held 6 bases outside the gene matches. The CDR3, as DNA: TGTGCCACCGGACAGGGTGGTACTGAAGCTTTCTTT. It is translated as CATGQGGTEAFF.

This clonotype was detected ten times or more. The chain uses TRBV28 and TRBJ2-5, with D possibly being TRBD2 (7 bases). Trimming took 10 bases from V and 1 from J, leaving 22 bases between them. The CDR3 totals 16 residues. The V gene's germline CDR1 is MDHEN and CDR2 SYDVKM. The CDR3 bases are TGTGCCATTCAATCTGGGGGGGCCCGGCCCCAAGAGACCCAGTACTTC. This translates into CAIQSGGARPQETQYF.

In this sample, this clonotype turned up many times. V and J are TRBV20-1 and TRBJ2-1, with D maybe TRBD2 (6 bases). Trimming shortened V by 5 bases and J by 2 bases, and 16 bases separated the two germline ends. Germline-derived CDR1 and CDR2 are DFQATT and SNEGSKA (reference sequence). The CDR3 consists of 15 residues. CDR3 in DNA: TGCAGTGCTGAAGAGGGTGGCGGGGCCTACAATGAGCAGTTCTTC. It encodes CSAEEGGGAYNEQFF.